This TCR beta chain was profiled in a study of T-cell reconstitution after alpha-beta-depleted transplantation in children. TCRbeta library construction was performed incorporating unique molecular identifiers. TCRdb itself ran the PCR reads through MiXCR, one entry per CDR3 protein. In the table there are roughly 400,000 distinct CDR3 sequences, around two fifths of which are singletons. The CDR3 loop spans 16 amino acids. Germline lookup yields CDR1 SGHKS and CDR2 YYEKEE (reference sequence). Deletions cut 0 bases from V and 3 bases from J, with 12 bases between. Sequenced material: PBMCs, taken before TCRalphabeta/CD19-depleted stem cell transplant. The sequence was obtained from a girl aged 2-10 years with aplastic anemia, due to receive a stem cell transplant. The chain uses TRBV5-5 and TRBJ2-2, with D uncertain. The DNA of the CDR3 is TGTGCCAGCAGCTTGGACCCCCCTAGTTACACCGGGGAGCTGTTTTTT. This codes for CASSLDPPSYTGELFF.